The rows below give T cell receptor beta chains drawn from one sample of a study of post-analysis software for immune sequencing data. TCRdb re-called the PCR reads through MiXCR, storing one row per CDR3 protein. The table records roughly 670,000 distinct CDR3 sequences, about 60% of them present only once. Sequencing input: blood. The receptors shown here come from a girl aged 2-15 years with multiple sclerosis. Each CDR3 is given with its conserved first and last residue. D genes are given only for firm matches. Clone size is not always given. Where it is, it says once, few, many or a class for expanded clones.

TGCGCCAGCAGCCAAACCCCGGAAGCAACAGATACGCAGTATTTT CASSQTPEATDTQYF TRBJ2-3 NA NA TRBV5-1
TGCGCCAGCAGCCAAGCCCGGCTAACTAGCGGTGAAGAGACCCAGTACTTC CASSQARLTSGEETQYF TRBJ2-5 few TRBD2 TRBV4-3
TGTGCCAGCAGTTTAGTGATGGGGTACGAGCAGTACTTC CASSLVMGYEQYF TRBJ2-7 NA NA TRBV27
TGTGCCAGTATCTCGTCGGGGCCCACAGATACGCAGTATTTT CASISSGPTDTQYF TRBJ2-3 NA NA TRBV2
TGTGCCAGCATAGGGACCGGGACAGGATACGAGCAGTACTTC CASIGTGTGYEQYF TRBJ2-7 NA TRBD1 TRBV28
TGTGCCAGCAGTGGGACAGGGATAGAAGCTTTCTTT CASSGTGIEAFF TRBJ1-1 NA TRBD1 TRBV6-1
TGTGCCAGCAGCCAAGATGCCCTAGCGGGGGGGCTGGTAAATGAGCAGTTCTTC CASSQDALAGGLVNEQFF TRBJ2-1 NA TRBD2 TRBV4-2
TGTGCCAGCAGTTTAAACCACGGGGACGAGCAGTACTTC CASSLNHGDEQYF TRBJ2-7 NA NA TRBV12-3/TRBV12-4
TGCCTGAAAGGCGGTCAAGAGACCCAGTACTTC CLKGGQETQYF TRBJ2-5 NA NA TRBV6-2/TRBV6-3
TGTGCCAGCAGTCAGCCGCGGTACAGGCAGTTCTTC CASSQPRYRQFF TRBJ2-1 NA NA TRBV12-3/TRBV12-4
TGTGCCACCAGCGACGACGGAAACTATGGCTACACCTTC CATSDDGNYGYTF TRBJ1-2 NA NA TRBV15
TGCAGCGTAGGACAGGGATCCTCCTACAATGAGCAGTTCTTC CSVGQGSSYNEQFF TRBJ2-1 NA TRBD1 TRBV29-1
TGCAGCCTCCGGGACAGGGTTGGCAATGAGCAGTTCTTC CSLRDRVGNEQFF TRBJ2-1 many TRBD1 TRBV29-1
TGTGCCAGCAGCAGTACGGCGAGCGATGAGCAGTTCTTC CASSSTASDEQFF TRBJ2-1 NA NA TRBV7-9
TGTGCCAGCAGAAAAATAGGGACAGGGGATAATTCACCCCTCCACTTT CASRKIGTGDNSPLHF TRBJ1-6 NA TRBD1 TRBV7-9
TGCAGTGCTAGGGGGGACCCTTTCTACGAGCAGTACTTC CSARGDPFYEQYF TRBJ2-7 NA NA TRBV20-1
TGCAGCGCTCTCCCACGCGGACGCCGATCCTACGAGCAGTACTTC CSALPRGRRSYEQYF TRBJ2-7 NA NA TRBV29-1
TGTGCCAGCAGCCTCCGGGAGGGGGCAATATATGGCTACACCTTC CASSLREGAIYGYTF TRBJ1-2 NA TRBD1 TRBV27
TGTGCCAGCAGCTTAAATCCCTACGAGCAGTACTTC CASSLNPYEQYF TRBJ2-7 many NA TRBV7-9
TGTGCCAGCAGTTGGGGGGGGGCAACCGGGGAGCTGTTTTTT CASSWGGATGELFF TRBJ2-2 few NA TRBV6-5
TGCGCCAGCAGCCAAGGAGGGAGCGGGGGTTCGGATGAGCAGTTCTTC CASSQGGSGGSDEQFF TRBJ2-1 few TRBD2 TRBV4-3
TGTGCCAGCAGCCAAGATACGGCGCGAGAGACCCAGTACTTC CASSQDTARETQYF TRBJ2-5 few NA TRBV3-1
TGTGCCAGCAGCTTGGTTGGCGTCGAGGGGAACTATGGCTACACCTTC CASSLVGVEGNYGYTF TRBJ1-2 few NA TRBV5-4
TGTGCCATCAGTGAAGACGGGGGGCTAGGGTATGGCTACACCTTC CAISEDGGLGYGYTF TRBJ1-2 few NA TRBV10-3
TGTGCCAGCAGCTCTAGCGGGGACCTCGGTGAGCAGTACTTC CASSSSGDLGEQYF TRBJ2-7 NA TRBD2 TRBV9
TGCGCCAGCAGCCAATCCGTCAATGAGCAGTTCTTC CASSQSVNEQFF TRBJ2-1 NA NA TRBV4-1
TGCGCCAGCAGCTGGGGGTCCGCAGGGACTAACTATGGCTACACCTTC CASSWGSAGTNYGYTF TRBJ1-2 once NA TRBV5-1
TGTGCCAGCACCGTACAGGGCCGAGCCTACGAGCAGTACTTC CASTVQGRAYEQYF TRBJ2-7 few NA TRBV7-2
TGTGCCAGCAGACTAGGGAGGCTGAACACCGGGGAGCTGTTTTTT CASRLGRLNTGELFF TRBJ2-2 NA NA TRBV12-3/TRBV12-4
TGTGCCAGCAGCTTAAGGGGACAGAGGGTGGAAAAACTGTTTTTT CASSLRGQRVEKLFF TRBJ1-4 NA TRBD1 TRBV11-2